Detailed here is one TCR beta chain. Within the sample, other DNA sequences also encode this same CDR3. This record belongs to a study of shared clonotypes between healthy human individuals. The protocol was immunoSEQ multiplex PCR, while the TCRdb copy is restricted to in-frame clones and leaves out a portion. The table shows millions of clones, with 93% occurring only once. Sample: naive CD4+ T cells from PBMCs. Subset specified: CD45RA+ positively selected. The sequence was obtained from a man aged 18 to 29 in good health. Some clones in this sample may be carry-over from other donors' samples.

CDR3 coding DNA: TGTGCCTGGAGTCGGGGAGAGAATCAGCCCCAGCATTTT. Its protein is CAWSRGENQPQHF. The V call is TRBV30, the J call TRBJ1-5, with D uncertain. The CDR3 consists of 13 residues. CDR1 is GTSNPN, CDR2 SVGIG, per germline (reference sequence). Trimming cost V 2 bases and J 4 bases, with 9 bases left between them.